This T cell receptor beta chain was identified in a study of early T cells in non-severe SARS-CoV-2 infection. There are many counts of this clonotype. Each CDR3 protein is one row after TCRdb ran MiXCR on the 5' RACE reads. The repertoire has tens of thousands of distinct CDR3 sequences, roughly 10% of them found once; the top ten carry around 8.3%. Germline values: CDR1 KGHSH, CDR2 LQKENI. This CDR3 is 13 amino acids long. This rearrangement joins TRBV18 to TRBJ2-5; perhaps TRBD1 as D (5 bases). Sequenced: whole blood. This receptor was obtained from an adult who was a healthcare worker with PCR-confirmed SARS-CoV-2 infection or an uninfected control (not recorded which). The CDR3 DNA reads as TGTGCAGGGGTTGACAGCAGACAAGAGACCCAGTACTTC. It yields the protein CAGVDSRQETQYF.